Only a few counts were recorded for the clone carrying this TCR beta chain. Germline V gene data show CDR1 as LGHNA and CDR2 as YSLEER. Trimming removed 3 bases from V and 2 bases from J; junction bases left unmatched: 7. The length of the CDR3 is 15 residues. These data originate in a study of blood T cells in healthy people across ages. Through a sample-barcoded 5' primer and a J-beta primer mix, a second PCR was run for roughly 7 to 12 cycles. Per sample, CDR3-containing paired-end reads numbered at least 3 million. TCRdb reanalysed the 5' RACE reads using MiXCR and keeps one entry per CDR3 protein. The sample lists about 570,000 distinct CDR3 sequences, about 26% occurring once. Each donor's blood draw was 8.5 to 10 milliliters of peripheral blood. The same data also contributed to another study, on T cells of mothers and their children. That report notes: Mother-child pairs who were related displayed a slightly higher overlap than unrelated pairs, a difference that was non-significant.

This chain uses TRBV4-3 with TRBJ2-7, with TRBD1 identical over 7 bases. The sequence derives from a boy aged 2 to 10 in good health. Input material: blood. The CDR3 sequence is CASSQYTTGAYEQYF. The CDR3 coding sequence is TGCGCCAGCAGCCAGTACACCACAGGGGCCTACGAGCAGTACTTC.